The TCR beta chain under discussion was sequenced for a study of cytomegalovirus exposure and HLA in healthy donors listed by TCRdb under 2017. For the wider study: According to an earlier analysis of a few hundred of the donors, 150 million to 200 million T cells yielded 120 million or so unique TCR beta sequences and approximately 280 Gb of sequence data. Both class I and class II loci were covered by HLA typing, at four-digit resolution. The study was designed to test whether signatures of past pathogen exposure could be identified by cataloging public T cell receptors. Among about 410 genotyped donors of the cohort, an average of approximately 240,000 unique TCR beta nucleotide sequences was sequenced per donor, of which approximately 19% were non-productive. Donor age, sex, ethnicity and CMV serostatus were compiled together with the repertoire data. All discovery cohort repertoires had been generated on a single sequencing platform. To predict cytomegalovirus infection status, the study brought together high-throughput TCR immunosequencing, statistical association of individual TCRs with disease status, and machine learning. The study profiled the T cell repertoires of 500 to 800 subjects by immunosequencing and related them to cytomegalovirus serostatus. A later analysis re-examined previously published TCR beta repertoires from 600 to 700 donors and added high-resolution HLA genotyping to investigate patterns of TCR occurrence. About five DR-DQ haplotypes were handled as single units for association and clustering, since linkage in the cohort was strong. Genome-wide SNP genotypes for about 65% of the 666 donors were used in a later genetic analysis, which treated that subset as a discovery cohort. Besides the first cohort of 666 subjects, a separate validation cohort made up of roughly 120 different subjects was used. Rather than using new phenotypic data, the later analysis identified candidate immune exposures from TCR beta sequences and from how often those sequences occurred across donors. In an earlier analysis of about 590 of the donors, high-throughput TCR beta sequencing was used to judge whether each TCR beta V gene segment behaved as functional or pseudogenic. The genetic ancestry cluster associated with self-reported Caucasian donors included 65% to 90% of the 398 genotyped donors. Typing coverage differed by locus: A, B, C, DRB1 and DQB1 were typed in about 629-640 donors, DQA1 in 522, DPA1 in 600 to 610, and DPB1 in just under 480. Approximately 300 gigabases of sequencing data and approximately 84 million unique TCR sequences were included in an early release covering around 600 HLA-typed donors.

The germline V gene yields SNHLY for CDR1 and FYNNEI for CDR2. The CDR3 contains 14 residues, cysteine and phenylalanine counted. CDR3 DNA only is kept here, 42 bases in frame from base 1. The germline ends are 13 bases apart after V is trimmed by 1 base and J by 7 bases. Library method: the immunoSEQ multiplex PCR assay. A mixture of 60 forward primers for TCR Vbeta segments and 13 reverse primers for TCR Jbeta segments was used in the multiplex PCR. The CDR3 region of rearranged TCR beta genes was amplified from genomic DNA by a multiplex PCR assay. The Illumina HiSeq System was used to sequence the amplified TCR beta libraries as 87-base-pair reads. The published analysis was carried out like this. In a later analysis, roughly 80 million unique TCR beta chains were counted across the roughly 700 repertoires, and around 11 million of these chains were shared by at least two donors. Raw reads were error-corrected and collapsed into unique sequences by a nearest-neighbor algorithm in which closely related sequences were merged to remove PCR and sequencing errors. CDR3 sequences were aligned to IMGT reference sequences to assign V, D and J gene segments. For a sequence to be retained, at least a six-nucleotide match to both a V gene segment and a J gene segment was required. Rearrangements were classified as productive when the CDR3 lacked stop codons and remained in frame with V and J, and all other rearrangements were classified as non-productive. Following IMGT convention, CDR3 was defined as the stretch from the second conserved V-encoded cysteine to the conserved J-encoded phenylalanine. The earlier analysis of about 560 of the donors excluded any sequence lacking an unambiguous match to a single V gene segment. An earlier analysis of 587 of the donors classified V segments as functional when productive rearrangements were above 56.7% and as segregating when the standard deviation between donors was above 5%. A statistical classification framework was built to diagnose cytomegalovirus status from the catalog of TCR beta chain sequences. A later analysis assigned V and J genes by comparing TCR nucleotide sequences with IMGT/GENE-DB human TR gene sequences. The TCRdist pipeline was used in a later analysis to assign CDR3 sequences and most-parsimonious VDJ recombination scenarios. A later analysis defined each TCR beta chain by its CDR3 amino acid sequence plus V-gene family, and excluded reads lacking a unique V-gene family. A later analysis removed several hundred highly shared, low-generation-probability nucleotide sequences to deal with suspected cross-contamination and a sequencing artifact. In a later analysis, a clonal expansion index was calculated for each public chain from normalized within-repertoire ranks of inferred template counts. In a later analysis, generation probabilities were computed with a VDJ recombination model fitted to out-of-frame rearrangements, and the resulting probabilities were checked against IGoR. In a later analysis, hypergeometric tests were used to score TCR-TCR, TCR-HLA and TCR-CMV co-occurrence, with a repertoire-size bias correction applied to TCR pairs. In a later analysis, false discovery rates were estimated by permuting HLA or CMV assignments 20 times. In a later analysis, co-occurring TCRs were grouped using DBSCAN, and TCRdist sequence similarity was added for clustering within HLA-allele-positive subsets. Repertoires with fewer than 30,000 or more than 120,000 public chains were left out of co-occurrence clustering, as were a handful of repertoires with anomalous nucleotide sharing. The source is immuneACCESS, and TCRdb retained only in-frame sequences with V and J called. Part of the clones is not carried over; for the studies checked, unresolved V genes explain less than half of this, and the remainder is unexplained. The V and J calls and clone size come from that table; D and trimming were worked out from the DNA. The table for this sample lists about 94,000 clones; about 80% of them were counted only once. The ten largest clones represent 10% of the sample.

In total, over 600 healthy bone marrow donors made up the cohort. All cohort members were sampled while nominally healthy, although unrecorded immune exposures were likely present. CMV serostatus was positive for almost 300 and negative for about half of the roughly 670 cohort members, and was not recorded for this donor. Every donor gave a peripheral blood sample, and the peripheral blood mononuclear cells from that sample were used for TCR beta sequencing. The Qiagen DNeasy Blood Extraction Kit was used to extract genomic DNA from the blood cell samples. This clone was seen only once. No antigen is known for it. Base qualities are not provided; no much larger clone lies one nucleotide away. What the work shows at the level of the full study, not this receptor alone: The 87-base-pair reads could not distinguish some IMGT-functional V segments, including TRBV6-2 and TRBV6-3, so those segments were excluded. When HLA alleles, especially DR and DQ, strongly co-occurred, TCR associations were difficult to assign to individual alleles. Because HLA typing was missing for some donors at each locus, association tests included only the typed subset. In an earlier analysis of fewer than 700 of the donors, most TCR beta V segments appeared in productive rearrangements about 90% or about 30% of the time, broadly matching IMGT annotations. A later analysis reported that several top co-occurrence clusters appeared linked to parvovirus B19, influenza, CMV and Epstein-Barr virus. A cluster of highly shared sequence variants was judged likely to represent a technical artifact of the sequencing pipeline. The earlier analysis of 587 of the donors excluded 15 to 20 rarely observed V segments, including chromosome 9 orphons, because counts were too low. A further reported finding was that TCR beta sequences accurately predicted the HLA-A and HLA-B alleles for most subjects in the first cohort. In both the original and validation cohorts, the classifier was reported to diagnose cytomegalovirus status with high specificity and sensitivity. Across donors, most TCR sequences were observed very rarely, whereas some public TCRs were present in many individuals. A later genetic analysis reported fewer N-insertions in productive TCRs among donors in an Asian-associated ancestry cluster than the roughly 670-donor mean. Sequencing depth was assumed to be roughly uniform across donors in the presence/absence analyses, though that assumption may not hold. In a later analysis, HLA-associated TCR beta chains showed more clonal expansion and lower generation probabilities than non-associated chains that were equally common. In a later analysis, some 18,000 TCR beta sequences were associated with specific HLA alleles at a false discovery rate of 0.05. The study listed 164 TCR beta chains as associated with cytomegalovirus. The cohort was sequenced for TCR beta chains only, and without alpha or paired-chain data the features that could be detected were limited. In a later analysis, most CMV-associated TCR beta chains were found to appear HLA-restricted, with HLA associations seemingly driven largely by CMV exposure. Correlated functional status among segregating V segments might reflect linkage disequilibrium, but an unknown experimental factor could not be ruled out. CMV serostatus was the only immune exposure information available for the cohort. In a later analysis, the rate of TCR association differed among HLA loci, with DRB1 alleles having the most associated TCRs and HLA-C alleles having the fewest. A later genetic analysis associated a missense DCLRE1C variant with V-gene and J-gene trimming of TCR beta chains, and an independent cohort replicated the association. It was suggested by the authors that the approach could potentially be generalized to other disease states and immunological phenotypes. A few of the identified cytomegalovirus-associated TCR beta chains were confirmed in vitro to be specific for cytomegalovirus antigens.

Recombination linked TRBV2 to TRBJ2-5, with the identity of the D gene unclear. Input material: PBMCs. The clonotype comes from a human donor in good health. The CDR3 is CASSEVSGSGTQYF. The nucleotide sequence is TGTGCCAGCAGTGAAGTCTCCGGGTCGGGGACCCAGTACTTC.